The 24 T cell receptor beta chains given below trace back to one sample, sequenced in a study of T-cell memory formation after mild COVID-19. One entry per CDR3 protein, called by TCRdb with MiXCR from the 5' RACE reads. The table includes just over 400,000 distinct CDR3 sequences, less than 25% detected once. The sequenced material came from PBMCs or a T cell subset sorted from them (not recorded which). The receptors stem from an adult woman who had mild COVID-19 (a few samples of this study predate the infection). Cell type and time point are not known.

This chain links TRBV15 with TRBJ2-5; either TRBD1 or TRBD2 may fit D (6 bases each). This CDR3 has 14 amino acids. V dropped 9 bases and J dropped 1 base, with 15 bases sitting between them. Germline-derived CDR1 and CDR2 are LNHNV and YYDKDF (reference sequence). The chain's CDR3 is CATGGQGLQETQYF. CDR3 coding DNA: TGTGCCACTGGGGGGCAGGGCCTCCAAGAGACCCAGTACTTC.

V gene TRBV12-3 or TRBV12-4 combines with J gene TRBJ2-5; D may be TRBD1 (5 bases). The CDR3 is 13 residues long. The V end lost 5 bases, the J end lost 5 bases, and 12 bases lay between the germline ends. The CDR3 DNA sequence: TGTGCCAGCAGTGGGGCCCAGCTGGAGACCCAGTACTTC. Amino acid sequence: CASSGAQLETQYF.

A few counts support this clonotype. V usage is TRBV6-6 and J usage is TRBJ2-7; 7 bases are a match to TRBD1. The V and J ends lost 6 bases and 2 bases, in that order; junction bases with no gene match: 16. Germline assignment: CDR1 MNHNY and CDR2 SVGAGI (reference sequence). This CDR3 spans 17 amino acids. CDR3 in DNA: TGTGCCAGCAGCCCAGGGGGATCAGGAGACGAGACCTACGAGCAGTACTTC. Residues: CASSPGGSGDETYEQYF.

This clonotype was observed a handful of times. The chain uses TRBV7-6 and TRBJ2-1, with a weak D call TRBD2 (6 bases). V was clipped by 4 bases and J by 9 bases, with 13 bases between them. CDR3 length equals 13 residues. In germline, CDR1 is SGHVS, CDR2 FNYEAQ. Here the CDR3 DNA reads TGTGCCAGCAGCTCCCGGGACTCCACTGAGCAGTTCTTC. Its protein is CASSSRDSTEQFF.

This chain connects TRBV24-1 to TRBJ2-5, with D possibly TRBD2 on 6 matching bases. Trimming shortened V by 4 bases and J by 1 base, and 15 bases separated the two germline ends. Germline values: CDR1 KGHDR, CDR2 SFDVKD. The CDR3 contains 16 residues. The CDR3 DNA reads as TGTGCCACCAGTGACAGCCACGGACTATTCCAAGAGACCCAGTACTTC. It is translated as CATSDSHGLFQETQYF.

This rearrangement joins TRBV6-6 to TRBJ1-1; D perhaps matches TRBD1 (5 bases). V was cut by 0 bases and J by 4 bases, with 12 bases left in between. CDR3 length: 15 amino acids. CDR1 and CDR2 (germline): MNHNY, SVGAGI (reference sequence). The CDR3 spells CASSYSIGEGTEAFF. The DNA of the CDR3 is TGTGCCAGCAGTTACTCGATAGGGGAGGGCACTGAAGCTTTCTTT.

This clonotype was seen only a few times. The chain carries TRBV9 and TRBJ2-6, with D perhaps matching TRBD2 (5 bases). Germline CDR1 SGDLS, CDR2 YYNGEE. Trimming shortened V by 0 bases and J by 11 bases, and 9 bases separated the two germline ends. The CDR3 totals 13 residues. CDR3 bases: TGTGCCAGCAGCGTAGAACTAGTGGACGTCCTGACTTTC. Translation gives CASSVELVDVLTF.

The V call is TRBV7-9, the J call TRBJ1-3; no firm D call. This CDR3 spans 19 amino acids. From germline, CDR1 is SEHNR and CDR2 FQNEAQ (reference sequence). Trimming took off 2 bases at V and 0 bases at J, with 20 bases between the two ends. CDR3 amino acids: CASSLISRGPRISGNTIYF. The CDR3 nucleotides read TGTGCCAGCAGCTTAATTTCCCGTGGGCCAAGAATCTCTGGAAACACCATATATTTT.

This clonotype has just a few counts. The rearrangement uses TRBV29-1 and TRBJ2-7, with D tentatively TRBD1 or TRBD2 (5 bases each). CDR1 and CDR2 from the germline V gene are SQVTM and ANQGSEA. V shed 4 bases and J shed 0 bases, with 13 bases lying between them. This CDR3 has 14 amino acids. DNA of the CDR3: TGCAGCGTTGGCCGGGGCGGAACCTCCTACGAGCAGTACTTC. Protein product: CSVGRGGTSYEQYF.

This chain uses TRBV7-3 with TRBJ2-2; D is possibly TRBD1 (6 bases). Trimming removed 1 base from V and 6 bases from J, with 9 bases in between. CDR1 and CDR2 from the germline V gene are SGHTA and FQGTGA. The CDR3 has 14 residues. The CDR3 DNA reads as TGTGCCAGCAGCTTAAGTGGACAGCCCGGGGAGCTGTTTTTT. Protein: CASSLSGQPGELFF.

The chain recombines TRBV11-2 with TRBJ2-5; D perhaps matches TRBD2 (7 bases). In germline, CDR1 is SGHAT, CDR2 FQNNGV. Trimming removed 5 bases from V and 5 bases from J, with 24 bases in between. The CDR3 is 17 amino acids. The CDR3 nucleotides are TGTGCCAGCAGCAAGCTGGGGGCGGGAGTTGACTGGGAGACCCAGTACTTC. Residues: CASSKLGAGVDWETQYF. The full variable domain, with the rest looked up from reference TRBV11-2 and TRBJ2-5, is EAGVAQSPRYKIIEKRQSVAFWCNPISGHATLYWYQQILGQGPKLLIQFQNNGVVDDSQLPKDRFSAERLKGVDSTLKIQPAKLEDSAVYLCASSKLGAGVDWETQYFGPGTRLLVL.

This sequence joins TRBV7-9 and TRBJ2-1; 11 positions match TRBD2. V shed 0 bases, J shed 11 bases, and the junction held 6 bases outside the gene matches. Germline loops: CDR1 SEHNR, CDR2 FQNEAQ (reference sequence). The CDR3 is made up of 15 amino acids. This chain's CDR3 is CASSLAGSGRAQQFF. CDR3 DNA sequence: TGTGCCAGCAGCTTAGCTGGTAGCGGGAGGGCTCAGCAGTTCTTC.

This clonotype was found a few times. This chain uses TRBV5-1 with TRBJ1-1; 10 bases are a match to TRBD1. The CDR3 is 13 residues long. Trimming at V came to 3 bases and at J to 7 bases, leaving 3 bases not matched to a gene. CDR1 is SGHRS and CDR2 is YFSETQ in the germline V gene. CDR3 DNA: TGCGCCAGCAGCTCGGGACAGGGGAATGAAGCTTTCTTT. This sequence encodes CASSSGQGNEAFF.

This rearrangement joins TRBV18 to TRBJ2-7; possibly TRBD1 for D (5 bases). Germline CDR1 reads KGHSH; CDR2 reads LQKENI. The CDR3 loop spans 15 amino acids. The ends were cut back, 5 bases at V and 4 bases at J, with 18 bases in the middle. The CDR3 DNA reads as TGTGCCAGCTCATCGACAGTTAGCACGCCTTACGAGCAGTACTTC. This gives the protein CASSSTVSTPYEQYF.

This clonotype has only a few counts. The rearrangement links TRBV29-1 to TRBJ2-1, with TRBD1 matching 10 bases. This CDR3 is built from 14 residues. The germline V gene encodes CDR1 SQVTM and CDR2 ANQGSEA. After removal of 6 bases from V and 6 bases from J, the junction contained 8 bases not matched to a gene. The DNA of the CDR3 is TGCAGCGTAGGGCCGGGGACAGGGGTCAATGAGCAGTTCTTC. Translation: CSVGPGTGVNEQFF.

The V call is TRBV12-3 or TRBV12-4, the J call TRBJ1-5; 10 bases are shared with TRBD1. V gave up 5 bases and J gave up 4 bases; unmatched junction bases: 8. The CDR3 runs 16 residues. The DNA of the CDR3 is TGTGCCAGCAGTATGACAGGGGGCATGGGGAATCAGCCCCAGCATTTT. It translates to CASSMTGGMGNQPQHF.

This clonotype was seen a few times. The chain employs TRBV2 and TRBJ1-6; D gene ambiguous. The CDR3 is 15 residues long. Trimming removed 6 bases at V and 7 bases at J, with 16 bases between. The germline CDR1 and CDR2 sequences are SNHLY and FYNNEI. As DNA, the CDR3 is TGTGCCAGCAGCGACAATAGTTCAGGCAATTCACCCCTCCACTTT. It is translated as CASSDNSSGNSPLHF.

This clonotype turned up a few times. The chain joins TRBV5-1 to TRBJ2-3; 7 positions agree with TRBD1. Trimming cost V 0 bases and J 4 bases; bases outside gene matches: 5. Germline V lookup: CDR1 SGHRS, CDR2 YFSETQ. The CDR3 totals 15 residues. CDR3: CASSLARGRADTQYF. The CDR3 DNA is TGCGCCAGCAGCTTGGCGAGGGGGCGCGCAGATACGCAGTATTTT.

V and J are TRBV5-1 and TRBJ1-1, with 8 bases matching TRBD1. This CDR3 has 14 residues. V lost 5 bases to trimming and J lost 1 base; unmatched junction nucleotides: 4. Looked up from germline, CDR1 is SGHRS and CDR2 is YFSETQ. The CDR3 spells CASSIGQGNTEAFF. In DNA, the CDR3 is TGCGCCAGCAGTATCGGACAGGGGAACACTGAAGCTTTCTTT.

V gene TRBV5-6 combines with J gene TRBJ1-2; perhaps TRBD1 as D (6 bases). V was cut by 4 bases and J by 1 base, with 14 bases left in between. The CDR3 sequence is 15 residues long. CDR1 and CDR2 (germline): SGHDT, YYEEEE. The DNA for the CDR3 is TGTGCCAGCAGCAAATTATACAGGGTTAACTATGGCTACACCTTC. Translation: CASSKLYRVNYGYTF. Based on the CDR3 plus reference TRBV5-6 and TRBJ1-2, the full variable domain is DAGVTQSPTHLIKTRGQQVTLRCSPKSGHDTVSWYQQALGQGPQFIFQYYEEEERQRGNFPDRFSGHQFPNYSSELNVNALLLGDSALYLCASSKLYRVNYGYTFGSGTRLTVV.

This clonotype was recorded a few times. The chain combines TRBV7-2 with TRBJ2-7, with unresolved D. CDR3 length: 14 amino acids. V was clipped by 3 bases and J by 2 bases, with 11 bases between them. Germline CDR1 and CDR2: SGHTA and FQGNSA. CDR3 sequence (DNA): TGTGCCAGCAGCTTTGGGGTAGGGACCTACGAGCAGTACTTC. This encodes CASSFGVGTYEQYF.

This clonotype was found a few times. The germline gene is not matched at one end of the junction; a read error may be the cause. The genes are TRBV7-9 and TRBJ2-5; the match to TRBD1 covers 10 bases. Germline V lookup: CDR1 SEHNR, CDR2 FQNEAQ (reference sequence). This CDR3 contains 16 residues. CDR3 coding DNA: TGTGCCAGCACCTTAGGCGACAGGGGGCTCCAAGAGACCCAGTACTTC. Amino acid sequence: CASTLGDRGLQETQYF.

This clonotype was seen once. The chain employs TRBV6-2 or TRBV6-3 and TRBJ2-3; 7 nucleotides agree with TRBD1. The V gene's germline CDR1 is MNHEY and CDR2 SVGEGT. This CDR3 spans 14 amino acids. The V gene end was trimmed by 9 bases and the J gene end by 4 bases; junction bases not matched to a gene: 10. The CDR3: CASRGPRRADTQYF. CDR3 DNA sequence: TGTGCCAGTAGGGGGCCCCGTCGGGCAGATACGCAGTATTTT.

This clonotype was counted many times. V is TRBV21-1 and J is TRBJ2-1; TRBD2 is the table's D call, not checked against the DNA. TRBV21-1 represents a pseudogene. This CDR3 has 19 residues. The CDR3 region is CASSRTPGLAGGVPNEQFF. CDR3 DNA sequence: TGTGCCAGCAGCAGAACCCCAGGACTAGCGGGGGGTGTACCTAATGAGCAGTTCTTC.